This T cell receptor (beta chain) was identified in a study of blood T cell repertoires in COVID-19. CDR3 length: 15 residues. The V segment lost 5 bases and the J segment 3 bases; nucleotides outside the gene matches: 6. The germline V gene encodes CDR1 LNHDA and CDR2 SQIVND (reference sequence). This table comes from immunoSEQ multiplex PCR, and its TCRdb copy is limited to in-frame clones, with some not included. The sample has about 190,000 clones, about 80% seen once. The chain couples TRBV19 to TRBJ1-5; 8 positions match TRBD1. The TCR comes from a man aged 60 to 75 with acute or convalescent COVID-19. Sequencing was carried out using peripheral blood. The CDR3 sequence: CASSSQGAFNQPQHF. The CDR3 DNA reads TGTGCCAGTAGTTCGCAGGGGGCATTCAATCAGCCCCAGCATTTT.